This T cell receptor (beta chain) derives from a study of T cell changes during pregnancy in multiple sclerosis (dated by TCRdb to about 2019). In terms of the full investigation: The study examined how the T cell repertoire changed over the course of pregnancy in women with multiple sclerosis.

As regards this clone: This receptor's antigen is unknown. The record has no base qualities; no much larger clone is one base away.

The library was made by the immunoSEQ multiplex PCR assay. TCRdb's version of the immuneACCESS table is confined to in-frame rearrangements and falls short of the full clone set. An unresolved V gene accounts for under half of the shortfall where checked; the remainder is of unknown origin. Counted in this sample were 25,000 to 30,000 clones; around 90% of them appeared once. About 0.61% of the sample lies in the top ten. Based on the germline V gene, the CDR1 and CDR2 sequences are SGHTS and YDEGEE. Spanning cysteine to phenylalanine, the CDR3 consists of 17 amino acids. The sequence is cut down to CDR3 DNA, 51 bases in frame from base 1. V is trimmed back by 0 bases and J by 4 bases, and the junction contains 7 bases that no gene match accounts for.

The material was CD4+ T cells from peripheral blood mononuclear cells, obtained in the first trimester of pregnancy. This TCR came from a female donor in good health, enrolled as a control in a pregnancy study. Recombination connected TRBV5-8 to TRBJ2-3; TRBD2 agrees with 11 junctional bases. CDR3 reads: CASSLGGTSGYADTQYF. The DNA reads as follows: TGTGCCAGCAGCTTGGGAGGGACTAGCGGTTACGCAGATACGCAGTATTTT.